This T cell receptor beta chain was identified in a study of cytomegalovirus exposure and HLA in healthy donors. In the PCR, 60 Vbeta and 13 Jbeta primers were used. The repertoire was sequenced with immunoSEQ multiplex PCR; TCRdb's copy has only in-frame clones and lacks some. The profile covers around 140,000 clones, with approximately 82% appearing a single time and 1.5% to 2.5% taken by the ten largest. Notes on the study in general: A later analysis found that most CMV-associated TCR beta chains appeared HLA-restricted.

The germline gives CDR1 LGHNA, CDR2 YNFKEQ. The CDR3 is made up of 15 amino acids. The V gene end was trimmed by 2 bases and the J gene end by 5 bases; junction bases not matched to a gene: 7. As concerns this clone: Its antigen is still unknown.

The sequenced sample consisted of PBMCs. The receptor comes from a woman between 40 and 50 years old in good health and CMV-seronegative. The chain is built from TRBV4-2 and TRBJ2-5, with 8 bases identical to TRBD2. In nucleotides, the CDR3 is TGTGCCAGCAGCCAATTCCGGGAGGGCCGCGAGACCCAGTACTTC. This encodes CASSQFREGRETQYF.